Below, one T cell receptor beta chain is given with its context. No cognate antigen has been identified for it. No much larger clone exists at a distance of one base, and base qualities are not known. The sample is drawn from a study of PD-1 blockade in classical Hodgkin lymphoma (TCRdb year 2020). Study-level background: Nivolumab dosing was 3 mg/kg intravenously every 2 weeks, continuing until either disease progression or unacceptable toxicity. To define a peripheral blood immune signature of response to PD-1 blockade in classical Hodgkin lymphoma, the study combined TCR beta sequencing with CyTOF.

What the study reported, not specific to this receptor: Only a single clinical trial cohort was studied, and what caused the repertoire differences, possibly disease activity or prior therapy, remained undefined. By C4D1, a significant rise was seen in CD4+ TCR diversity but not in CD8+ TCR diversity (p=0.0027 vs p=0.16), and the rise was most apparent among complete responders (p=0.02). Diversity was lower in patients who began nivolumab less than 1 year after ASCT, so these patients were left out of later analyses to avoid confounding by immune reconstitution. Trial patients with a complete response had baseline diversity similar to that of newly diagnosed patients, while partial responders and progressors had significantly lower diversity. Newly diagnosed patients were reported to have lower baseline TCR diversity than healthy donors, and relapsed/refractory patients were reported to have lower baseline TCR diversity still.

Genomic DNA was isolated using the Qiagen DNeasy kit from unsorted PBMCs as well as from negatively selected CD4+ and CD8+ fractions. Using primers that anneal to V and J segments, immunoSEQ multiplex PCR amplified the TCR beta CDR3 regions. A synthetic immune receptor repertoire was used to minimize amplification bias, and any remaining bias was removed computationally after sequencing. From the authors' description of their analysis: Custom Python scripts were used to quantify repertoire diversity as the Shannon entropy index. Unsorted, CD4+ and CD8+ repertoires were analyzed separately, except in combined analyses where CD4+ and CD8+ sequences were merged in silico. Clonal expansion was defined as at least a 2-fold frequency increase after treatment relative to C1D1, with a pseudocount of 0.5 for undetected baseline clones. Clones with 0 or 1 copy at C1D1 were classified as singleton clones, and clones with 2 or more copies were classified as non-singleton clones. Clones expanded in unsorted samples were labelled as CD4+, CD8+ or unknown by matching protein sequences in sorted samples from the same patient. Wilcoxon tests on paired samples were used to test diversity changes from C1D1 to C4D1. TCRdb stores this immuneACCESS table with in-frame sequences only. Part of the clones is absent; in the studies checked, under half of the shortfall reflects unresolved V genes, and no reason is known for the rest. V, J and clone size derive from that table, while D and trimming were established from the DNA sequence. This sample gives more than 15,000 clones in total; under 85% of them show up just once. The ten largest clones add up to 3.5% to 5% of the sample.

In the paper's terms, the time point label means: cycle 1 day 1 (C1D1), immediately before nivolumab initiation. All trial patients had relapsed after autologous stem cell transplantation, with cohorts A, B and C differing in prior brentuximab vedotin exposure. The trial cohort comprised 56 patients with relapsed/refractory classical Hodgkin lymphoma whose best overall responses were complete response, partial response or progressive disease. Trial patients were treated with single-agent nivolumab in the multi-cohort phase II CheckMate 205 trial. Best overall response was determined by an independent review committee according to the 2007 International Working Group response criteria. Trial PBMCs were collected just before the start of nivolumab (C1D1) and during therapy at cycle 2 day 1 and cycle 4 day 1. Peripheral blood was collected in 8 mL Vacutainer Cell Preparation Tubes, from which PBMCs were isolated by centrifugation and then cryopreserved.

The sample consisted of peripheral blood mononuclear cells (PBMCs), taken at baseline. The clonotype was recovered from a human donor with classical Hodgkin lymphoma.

The nucleotide sequence reads as follows: TGTGCCAGCTCACCACAGGGGGGCGAGCAGTACTTC. Translated, this is CASSPQGGEQYF. The sequence links TRBV18 to TRBJ2-7, with the D gene tentatively TRBD1 or TRBD2, based on 6 matching bases in each. The CDR3 goes from the cysteine to the phenylalanine over 12 residues. Only the CDR3 DNA is retained, 36 bases long and in frame from the first base. The germline V gene yields KGHSH for CDR1 and LQKENI for CDR2. The V end loses 1 base and the J end loses 6 bases, and a stretch of 7 bases separates them.